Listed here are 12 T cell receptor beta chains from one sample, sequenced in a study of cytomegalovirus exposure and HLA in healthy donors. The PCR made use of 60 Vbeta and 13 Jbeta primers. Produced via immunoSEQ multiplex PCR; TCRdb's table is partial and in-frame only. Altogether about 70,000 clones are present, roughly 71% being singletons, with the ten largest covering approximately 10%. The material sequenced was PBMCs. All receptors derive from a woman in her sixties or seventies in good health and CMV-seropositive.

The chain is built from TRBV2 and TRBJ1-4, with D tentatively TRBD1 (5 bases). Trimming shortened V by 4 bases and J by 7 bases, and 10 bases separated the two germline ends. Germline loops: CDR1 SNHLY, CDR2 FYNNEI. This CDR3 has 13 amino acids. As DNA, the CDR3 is TGTGCCAGCAGTGTTGGGGGGTTTGAAAAACTGTTTTTT. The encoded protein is CASSVGGFEKLFF.

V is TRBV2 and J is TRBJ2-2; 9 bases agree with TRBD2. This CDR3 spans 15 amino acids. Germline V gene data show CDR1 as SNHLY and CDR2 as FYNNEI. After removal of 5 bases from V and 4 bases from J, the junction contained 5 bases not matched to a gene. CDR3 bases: TGTGCCAGCAGTTTAGCGGGAGAAGGCACCGGGGAGCTGTTTTTT. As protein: CASSLAGEGTGELFF.

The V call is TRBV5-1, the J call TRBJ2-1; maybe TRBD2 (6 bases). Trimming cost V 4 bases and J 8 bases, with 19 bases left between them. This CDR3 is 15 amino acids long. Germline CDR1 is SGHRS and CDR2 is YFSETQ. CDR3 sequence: CASSRTPGAGDEQFF. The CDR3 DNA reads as TGCGCCAGCAGCCGCACACCGGGAGCCGGCGATGAGCAGTTCTTC.

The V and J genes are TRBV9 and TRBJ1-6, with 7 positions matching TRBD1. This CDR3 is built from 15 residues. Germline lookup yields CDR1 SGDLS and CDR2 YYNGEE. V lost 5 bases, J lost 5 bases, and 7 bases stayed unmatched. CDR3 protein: CASSRGDSHNSPLHF. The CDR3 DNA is TGTGCCAGCAGTCGCGGGGACAGCCATAATTCACCCCTCCACTTT.

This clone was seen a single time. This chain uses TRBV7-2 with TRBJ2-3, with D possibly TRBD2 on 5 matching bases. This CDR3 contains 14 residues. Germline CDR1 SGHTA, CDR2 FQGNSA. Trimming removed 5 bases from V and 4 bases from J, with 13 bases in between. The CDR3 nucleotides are TGTGCCAGCAGCGCCTGGAGCGGCGCAGATACGCAGTATTTT. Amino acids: CASSAWSGADTQYF.

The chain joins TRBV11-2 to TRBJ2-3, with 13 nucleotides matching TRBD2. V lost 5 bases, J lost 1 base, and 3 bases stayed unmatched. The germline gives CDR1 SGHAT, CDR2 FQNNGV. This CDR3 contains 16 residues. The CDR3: CASSTGLAGGTDTQYF. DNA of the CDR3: TGTGCCAGCAGCACCGGACTAGCGGGGGGCACAGATACGCAGTATTTT.

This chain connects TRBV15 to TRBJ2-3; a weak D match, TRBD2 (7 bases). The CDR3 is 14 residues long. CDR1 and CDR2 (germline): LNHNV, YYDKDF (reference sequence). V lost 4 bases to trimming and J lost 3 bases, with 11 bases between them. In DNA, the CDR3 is TGTGCCACCAGCATAAGGGGGGGGACAGATACGCAGTATTTT. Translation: CATSIRGGTDTQYF.

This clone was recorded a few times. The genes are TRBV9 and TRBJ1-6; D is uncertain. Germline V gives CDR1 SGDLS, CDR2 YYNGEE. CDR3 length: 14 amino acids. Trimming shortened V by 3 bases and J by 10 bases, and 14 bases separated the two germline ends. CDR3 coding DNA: TGTGCCAGCAGCGCCGCGGTCTATCAGTCACCCCTCCACTTT. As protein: CASSAAVYQSPLHF. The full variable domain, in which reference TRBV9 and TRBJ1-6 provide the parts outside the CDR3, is DSGVTQTPKHLITATGQRVTLRCSPRSGDLSVYWYQQSLDQGLQFLIQYYNGEERAKGNILERFSAQQFPDLHSELNLSSLELGDSALYFCASSAAVYQSPLHFGNGTRLTVT.

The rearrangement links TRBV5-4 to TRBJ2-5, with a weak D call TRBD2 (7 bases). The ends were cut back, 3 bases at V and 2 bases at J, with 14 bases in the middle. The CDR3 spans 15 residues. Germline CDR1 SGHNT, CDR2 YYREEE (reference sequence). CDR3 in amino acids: CASSWGGNIQETQYF. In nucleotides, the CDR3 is TGTGCCAGCAGCTGGGGGGGCAACATACAAGAGACCCAGTACTTC.

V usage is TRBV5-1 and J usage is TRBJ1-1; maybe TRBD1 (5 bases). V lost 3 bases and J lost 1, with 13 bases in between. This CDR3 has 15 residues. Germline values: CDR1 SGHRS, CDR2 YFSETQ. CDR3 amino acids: CASSWTGVANTEAFF. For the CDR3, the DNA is TGCGCCAGCAGCTGGACGGGGGTGGCGAACACTGAAGCTTTCTTT.

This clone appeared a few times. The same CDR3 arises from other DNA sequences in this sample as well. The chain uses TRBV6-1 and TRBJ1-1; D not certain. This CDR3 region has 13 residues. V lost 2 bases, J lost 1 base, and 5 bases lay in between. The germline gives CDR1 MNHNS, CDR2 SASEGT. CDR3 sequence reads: CASSENKNTEAFF. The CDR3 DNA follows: TGTGCCAGCAGTGAAAACAAGAACACTGAAGCTTTCTTT.

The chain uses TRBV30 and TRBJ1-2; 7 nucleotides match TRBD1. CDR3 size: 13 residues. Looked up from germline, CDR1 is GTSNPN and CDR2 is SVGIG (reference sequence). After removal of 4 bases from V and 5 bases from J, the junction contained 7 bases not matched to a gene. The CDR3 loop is CAWTTGTVYGYTF. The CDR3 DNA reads TGTGCCTGGACCACCGGGACAGTTTATGGCTACACCTTC.